The 17 T cell receptor delta chains listed next were all sequenced from one sample in a study of gamma-delta chains in newborns, infants, children. With CATT, TCRdb re-called clones from the reads. Of 8,600 or so delta-chain clones listed, 3% to 4% are singletons. Sequencing input: blood. The receptors were gathered from a child who was a newborn, infant or young child, either healthy, febrile or measles-vaccinated (not recorded which).

This clone occurred a few times. With a much larger clone just one base away, this may be a read error. The sample has other DNA sequences that encode this CDR3 too. This rearrangement joins TRDV2 to TRDJ3, with D perhaps matching TRDD3 (6 bases). The CDR3 consists of 19 residues. CDR1 GEAIGNYY and CDR2 EKD come from the germline V gene. As DNA, the CDR3 is TGTGCCTGCGACACCGTGGTGGGGGGCCACTCCTGGGACACCCGACAGATGTTTTTC. It encodes CACDTVVGGHSWDTRQMFF.

This clone is classed as medium-sized (0.01 to 0.1%). The CDR3 DNA sequence: TGTGCCTGTGACACCGCGGGGGGACACTCCTGGGACACCCGACAGATGTTTTTC. Translated, it gives CACDTAGGHSWDTRQMFF. V and J are TRDV2 and TRDJ3; TRDD3 might be the D (6 bases). The CDR3 totals 18 residues. V was clipped by 0 bases and J by 0 bases, with 11 bases between them. Germline CDR1 is GEAIGNYY and CDR2 is EKD.

This clone came up a few times. A much larger clone sits a single nucleotide away, making a read error possible. V is TRDV2 and J is TRDJ3; a weak D match, TRDD3 (6 bases). Germline CDR1 is GEAIGNYY and CDR2 is EKD. The CDR3 has 18 amino acids. The V end was cut by 0 bases, the J end by 3 bases, with 14 bases between. CDR3 protein: CACDTVGATRWDTRQMFF. CDR3 coding DNA: TGTGCCTGTGACACCGTGGGGGCTACGCGCTGGGACACCCGACAGATGTTTTTC.

The table lists this clone with a few counts. TCRdb's listed protein matches a much larger clone and diverges from this DNA's translation at residue 14, likely through a read error; the protein shown comes from the DNA. The chain has TRDV2 and TRDJ1; 12 bases match TRDD3. The CDR3 has 17 residues. Germline CDR1 reads GEAIGNYY; CDR2 reads EKD. CDR3 amino acids: CACDTLYWGIPTDELIF. The CDR3 DNA is TGTGCCTGTGACACCCTATACTGGGGGATACCGACCGATGAACTCATCTTT.

A note on this clone: This could be a read error, since a much larger clone is one nucleotide away. The chain uses TRDV2 and TRDJ3; 11 bases match TRDD3. The J gene, not given by TCRdb, was assigned here from a germline match of the nucleotide sequence. The junction had 6 bases not matched to a gene; V was cut back by 0 bases and J by 0 bases. CDR1 is GEAIGNYY, CDR2 EKD, per germline. The CDR3 consists of 20 residues. The CDR3 DNA follows: TGTGCCTGTGACACCGCTGGGGGATACATTGACTCCTGGGACACCCGACAGATGTTTTTC. This gives the protein CACDTAGGYIDSWDTRQMFF.

This clone was detected only a few times. The gene calls are TRDV2 and TRDJ1; 12 bases align to TRDD3. The CDR3 has 16 residues. Trimming at V came to 3 bases and at J to 2 bases, leaving 6 bases not matched to a gene. The germline V gene has CDR1 GEAIGNYY and CDR2 EKD. The CDR3 DNA reads TGTGCCTGTGACGCGCTGGGGGATACGAGGACCGATAAACTCATCTTT. This encodes CACDALGDTRTDKLIF.

V usage is TRDV2 and J usage is TRDJ3; the match to TRDD3 covers 8 bases. V shed 2 bases and J 0 bases; nucleotides not matched to a gene: 8. The CDR3 is 19 amino acids. Germline V gene sequence: CDR1 GEAIGNYY, CDR2 EKD. The CDR3: CACDKPLGVSSWDTRQMFF. CDR3 in DNA: TGTGCCTGTGACAAACCACTGGGGGTAAGCTCCTGGGACACCCGACAGATGTTTTTC.

A word on this clone: The translated DNA and TCRdb's protein are not identical at residue 3; the protein here was translated from the DNA. The gene calls are TRDV2 and TRDJ3; 7 bases map to TRDD3. The length of the CDR3 is 18 residues. CDR1 is GEAIGNYY, CDR2 EKD, per germline. For the CDR3, the DNA is TGTGCCCGTGACCGTACTGGGGAACCCTCCTGGGACACCCGACAGATGTTTTTC. Amino acids: CARDRTGEPSWDTRQMFF.

Worth noting for this clone: A much larger clone differs by one base, so this may be a read error. The sample holds other DNA sequences that translate to the same CDR3. The J gene is TRDJ1, the V gene TRDV2, with TRDD3 matching over 11 bases. The germline V gene has CDR1 GEAIGNYY and CDR2 EKD. The CDR3 runs 13 residues. V lost 1 base to trimming and J lost 8 bases; unmatched junction nucleotides: 2. In nucleotides, the CDR3 is TGTGCCTGTGACACTGGGGGATACGACAAACTCATCTTT. Translating gives CACDTGGYDKLIF.

In its sample, this clone was seen many times. The sample has other DNA sequences that encode this CDR3 too. V usage is TRDV2 and J usage is TRDJ3, with 9 positions matching TRDD3. This CDR3 has 19 amino acids. Germline CDR1 is GEAIGNYY and CDR2 is EKD. V lost 3 bases and J lost 0; bases outside the gene matches: 8. The CDR3 sequence: CACDPVLGDRSWDTRQMFF. In nucleotides, the CDR3 is TGTGCCTGTGACCCCGTACTGGGGGACCGCTCCTGGGACACCCGACAGATGTTTTTC.

This clone was recorded at least ten times. The genes are TRDV2 and TRDJ3; 13 bases line up with TRDD3. The CDR3 consists of 19 residues. In germline, CDR1 is GEAIGNYY, CDR2 EKD. J lost 6 bases, V lost 3 bases, and 10 bases had no gene match. CDR3 DNA sequence: TGTGCCTGTGACTCGACGTACTGGGGGATACGCGTGGACACCCGACAGATGTTTTTC. This gives the protein CACDSTYWGIRVDTRQMFF.

This clone is termed medium-sized. CDR3 in DNA: TGTGCCTGTGACACCGTACTGGCTAGCTCCTGGGACACCCGACAGATGTTTTTC. It specifies CACDTVLASSWDTRQMFF. The chain employs TRDV2 and TRDJ3; TRDD3 might be the D (5 bases). The V gene's germline CDR1 is GEAIGNYY and CDR2 EKD. The CDR3 consists of 18 residues. The V and J ends lost 0 bases and 0 bases respectively, with 11 bases between them.

Comments on this clone: One base separates it from a far larger clone, so it is likely a read error. Other DNA variants within this sample encode the same CDR3. The chain carries TRDV2 and TRDJ3, with 10 bases lining up with TRDD3. The CDR3 covers 20 residues. Germline-derived CDR1 and CDR2 are GEAIGNYY and EKD. The CDR3 DNA is TGTGCCTGTGACGGGGTACTGGGGGATCGGAGCTCCTGGGACACCCGACAGATGTTTTTT. This translates into CACDGVLGDRSSWDTRQMFF.

As for this clone: This may come from a read error, since a much larger clone is one base off. Different DNA sequences within this sample yield the same CDR3. The chain recombines TRDV2 with TRDJ3; 13 bases fit TRDD3. CDR1 is GEAIGNYY, CDR2 EKD, per germline. This CDR3 contains 21 residues. For the CDR3, the DNA is TGTGCCTGTGACACCGTACTGGGGGATACGACGGAGTCCTGGGACACCCGGCAGATGTTTTTC. Protein: CACDTVLGDTTESWDTRQMFF.

This clone came up many times. J is TRDJ1 and V is TRDV2; 11 nucleotides agree with TRDD3. Germline CDR1 is GEAIGNYY and CDR2 is EKD. This CDR3 region has 15 residues. The J segment lost 4 bases and the V segment lost 0 bases, leaving 3 bases of the junction unmatched. DNA for the CDR3: TGTGCCTGTGACACCTGGGGGATACGCGACGATAAACTCATCTTT. It yields the protein CACDTWGIRDDKLIF.

This clone counts as medium-sized. The same CDR3 arises from other DNA sequences in this sample as well. The genes are TRDV2 and TRDJ3; TRDD3 aligns across 10 bases. V lost 1 base, J lost 0 bases, and 5 bases stayed unmatched. CDR1 and CDR2 (germline): GEAIGNYY, EKD. The CDR3 consists of 19 residues. CDR3 loop: CACDTGGYRSSWDTRQMFF. CDR3 sequence (DNA): TGTGCCTGTGACACTGGGGGATACAGAAGCTCCTGGGACACCCGACAGATGTTTTTC.

This clone has a count of ten or more. This chain links TRDV2 with TRDJ3; D not resolved. Trimming pared 2 bases from V and 0 bases from J, leaving 16 bases between. The CDR3 length is 19 residues. Per the germline V gene, CDR1 is GEAIGNYY and CDR2 is EKD. In nucleotides, the CDR3 is TGTGCCTGTGACAGGATGAGGATGGGTAGCTCCTGGGACACCCGACAGATGTTTTTC. It encodes CACDRMRMGSSWDTRQMFF.